These 13 T cell receptor beta chains share one sample of origin, sequenced in a study of response to subunit inactivated influenza vaccine. TCRdb independently ran MiXCR on the RT-PCR reads; one entry per CDR3 protein. The sample has about 150,000 distinct CDR3 sequences, about 10% seen once; the top ten hold roughly 40%. Sequenced material: CD8+ T cells sorted from PBMCs, taken about 23 months after vaccination. The source of these receptors is a man between 50 and 69 years old who received an inactivated influenza vaccine.

The chain recombines TRBV4-1 with TRBJ1-2; possible D gene TRBD1, 6 bases. The germline V and J ends were trimmed by 4 bases and 1 base, with 13 bases remaining between them. This CDR3 comprises 15 residues. Per the germline V gene, CDR1 is MGHRA and CDR2 is YSYEKL. CDR3 nucleotides: TGCGCCAGCAGCCCAGGACAGCAAGATAACTATGGCTACACCTTC. Translating it yields CASSPGQQDNYGYTF.

The genes are TRBV4-2 and TRBJ1-1; D is possibly TRBD1 (5 bases). Trimming took off 1 base at V and 4 bases at J, with 10 bases between the two ends. The CDR3 runs to 14 residues. Germline V gene lookup returns CDR1 LGHNA and CDR2 YNFKEQ. Written as DNA, the CDR3 is TGTGCCAGCAGCCAAGCAGGGTGGGGCACTGAAGCTTTCTTT. Amino acid sequence: CASSQAGWGTEAFF.

The chain recombines TRBV24-1 with TRBJ2-1; D not resolved. Trimming pared 1 base from V and 4 bases from J, leaving 1 base between. The CDR3 covers 12 residues. Germline values: CDR1 KGHDR, CDR2 SFDVKD. CDR3 nucleotides: TGTGCCACCAGTGATTTTTACAATGAGCAGTTCTTC. Protein: CATSDFYNEQFF.

This rearrangement joins TRBV12-3 or TRBV12-4 to TRBJ1-1; D may be TRBD1 (5 bases). The V and J ends lost 6 bases and 1 base respectively, with 15 bases between them. There are 15 residues in the CDR3. CDR3 in DNA: TGTGCCAGCAGACCTGCAGGGTTCTGGAACACTGAAGCTTTCTTT. This translates into CASRPAGFWNTEAFF.

This clonotype occurred a few times. The chain employs TRBV18 and TRBJ2-1; D is unclear. The CDR3 consists of 17 residues. V was pared by 1 base and J by 0 bases, with 13 bases between. Germline assignment: CDR1 KGHSH and CDR2 LQKENI. CDR3 coding DNA: TGTGCCAGCTCACCACTACTACAGTCAAACTCCTACAATGAGCAGTTCTTC. Protein product: CASSPLLQSNSYNEQFF.

To note about this clonotype: A single base separates this from a much larger clone, so it may be a read error. The rearrangement joins TRBV3-1 to TRBJ2-5; TRBD1 agrees at 7 bases. Germline V gives CDR1 LGHDT, CDR2 YNNKEL (reference sequence). The CDR3 runs 17 residues. The DNA of the CDR3 is TGTGCCTGCAGCCAAGATCGGGGACCTACAGGGGCAGAGACCCAGTACTTC. Its translation: CACSQDRGPTGAETQYF.

This clonotype was observed a handful of times. This chain uses TRBV29-1 with TRBJ2-7; TRBD1 agrees at 8 bases. Germline CDR1 and CDR2: SQVTM and ANQGSEA. The CDR3 consists of 13 residues. With 0 bases clipped from V and 6 bases from J, the junction kept 4 bases outside the gene matches. For the CDR3, the DNA is TGCAGCGTTGAAGACCGACAGGGGATCGAGCAGTACTTC. This encodes CSVEDRQGIEQYF.

This clonotype was observed at least ten times. The chain combines TRBV11-2 with TRBJ2-7; 9 bases match TRBD1. V shed 4 bases and J 2 bases; nucleotides not matched to a gene: 3. The CDR3 sequence is 14 residues long. In germline, CDR1 is SGHAT, CDR2 FQNNGV. CDR3 in amino acids: CASSYGTGTYEQYF. CDR3 DNA: TGTGCCAGCAGCTACGGGACAGGGACCTACGAGCAGTACTTC.

The sample holds a few counts of this clonotype. This rearrangement joins TRBV27 to TRBJ1-1; D is perhaps TRBD1 (5 bases). The CDR3 contains 13 residues. The germline gives CDR1 MNHEY, CDR2 SMNVEV (reference sequence). Trimming pared 4 bases from V and 6 bases from J, leaving 12 bases between. The CDR3 region is CASSWGPNAEAFF. CDR3 in DNA: TGTGCCAGCAGTTGGGGACCAAACGCTGAAGCTTTCTTT.

This clonotype was seen more than once but under ten times. The chain is built from TRBV15 and TRBJ2-3; D is possibly TRBD2 (5 bases). This CDR3 is built from 17 residues. CDR1 is LNHNV, CDR2 YYDKDF, per germline (reference sequence). Deletions cut 3 bases from V and 3 bases from J, with 19 bases between. This chain's CDR3 is CATSRAFLAGVTDTQYF. The CDR3, as DNA: TGTGCCACCAGCAGGGCTTTTCTGGCGGGTGTTACAGATACGCAGTATTTT. The entire variable domain, with the rest obtained from reference TRBV15 and TRBJ2-3, is as follows: DAMVIQNPRYQVTQFGKPVTLSCSQTLNHNVMYWYQQKSSQAPKLLFHYYDKDFNNEADTPDNFQSRRPNTSFCFLDIRSPGLGDTAMYLCATSRAFLAGVTDTQYFGPGTRLTVL.

This clonotype was picked up a small number of times. The chain uses TRBV3-1 and TRBJ2-3; D not certain. V was shortened by 1 base and J by 2 bases, with 16 bases between the two germline ends. The CDR3 runs 17 residues. The V gene's germline CDR1 is LGHDT and CDR2 YNNKEL (reference sequence). The CDR3: CASSQGARLSPTDTQYF. CDR3 DNA: TGTGCCAGCAGCCAAGGGGCAAGGTTGAGTCCCACAGATACGCAGTATTTT.

This clonotype was recorded a few times. The chain has TRBV28 and TRBJ1-3, with unresolved D. Looked up from germline, CDR1 is MDHEN and CDR2 is SYDVKM. V shed 7 bases and J shed 4 bases, with 14 bases lying between them. This CDR3 spans 14 amino acids. The DNA for the CDR3 is TGTGCCAGCAAGCGGGGTGTACCAGGAAACACCATATATTTT. Translation: CASKRGVPGNTIYF.

There are many counts of this clonotype. The V call is TRBV29-1, the J call TRBJ1-1; D is possibly TRBD1 (6 bases). This CDR3 has 13 residues. Trimming removed 4 bases at V and 4 bases at J, with 13 bases between. Germline CDR1 SQVTM, CDR2 ANQGSEA. CDR3 loop: CSVARGGGTEAFF. CDR3 in DNA: TGCAGCGTTGCCCGAGGGGGTGGCACTGAAGCTTTCTTT.